The sequence of this T cell receptor beta chain was determined in a study of blood T cell repertoires in COVID-19. Study overall: PBMCs, B-cell-depleted T cells, or T cells were the source of the cDNA or gDNA that made up the material.

Authors' data handling: Quantification of nucleated cells was approximated via reference gene primer amplification. The repertoire was sequenced with immunoSEQ multiplex PCR; TCRdb's copy has only in-frame clones and lacks some. Clone size and the V and J calls come from that table; the DNA yielded D and trimming. The sample includes about 52,000 clones, about 82% of them seen just once. Germline V CDR1 and CDR2: GTSNPN, SVGIG (reference sequence). V was pared by 4 bases and J by 1 base, with 1 base of the junction left unmatched. The CDR3 extends over 15 amino acids. The clonotype comes from a woman aged 80 or older with acute or convalescent COVID-19. The chain recombines TRBV30 with TRBJ2-5; 15 positions match TRBD2. Sequencing input: peripheral blood. The CDR3 here is CAWKGLAGGQETQYF. For the CDR3, the DNA is TGTGCCTGGAAGGGACTAGCGGGGGGCCAAGAGACCCAGTACTTC.